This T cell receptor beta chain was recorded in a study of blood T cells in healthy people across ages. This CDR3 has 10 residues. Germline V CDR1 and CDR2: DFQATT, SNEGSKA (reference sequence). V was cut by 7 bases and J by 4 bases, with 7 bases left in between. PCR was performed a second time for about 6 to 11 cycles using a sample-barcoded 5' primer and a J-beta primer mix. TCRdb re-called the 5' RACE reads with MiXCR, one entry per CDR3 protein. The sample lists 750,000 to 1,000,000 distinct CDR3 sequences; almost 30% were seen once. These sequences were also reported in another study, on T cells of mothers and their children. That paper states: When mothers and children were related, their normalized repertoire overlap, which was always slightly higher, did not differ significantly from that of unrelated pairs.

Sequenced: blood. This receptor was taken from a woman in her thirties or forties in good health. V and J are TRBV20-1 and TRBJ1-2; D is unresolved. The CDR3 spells CSVPFYGYTF. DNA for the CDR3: TGCAGTGTGCCTTTCTATGGCTACACCTTC.